This T cell receptor beta chain is from a study of shared clonotypes between healthy human individuals. Study as a whole: Plates per donor: three CD4 naive, three CD4 memory, two CD8 naive, one CD8 memory. Study observations and caveats: Even with large depth, rarefaction showed that sorted-subset sequencing was incomplete.

Turning to this clone: Its antigen is still unknown.

Deep-level assay runs were performed. DNA at approximately 200 ng, approximately 30,000 T cell genomes, went into sorted-subset replicate PCRs. Clones were read by immunoSEQ multiplex PCR, and TCRdb kept only the in-frame ones, dropping some. The sample includes some 680,000 clones, 73% of them seen just once. This CDR3 region has 13 residues. The ends were cut back, 3 bases at V and 7 bases at J, with 10 bases in the middle. Germline-derived CDR1 and CDR2 are KGHSH and LQKENI. The chain combines TRBV18 with TRBJ2-1; D is possibly TRBD1 (5 bases). The specimen was memory CD4+ T cells sorted from blood. Subset of the sample: CD45RA-negative fraction. The receptor was derived from a woman between 25 and 40 years old in good health. This CDR3 reads CASSPIQENEQFF. Written as DNA, the CDR3 is TGTGCCAGCTCACCCATACAGGAGAATGAGCAGTTCTTC.